The T cell receptor (beta chain) under discussion was sequenced for a study of T cell repertoires in cytomegalovirus infection (dated by TCRdb to the late 2010s). In the study overall: Donor HLA type was relevant to the analysis, as public TCR beta signatures indicated carriage of CMV infection together with the matching HLA type.

The cysteine opens and the phenylalanine closes a CDR3 of 15 amino acids. Only the CDR3 portion is preserved as DNA: 45 bases, with reading frame beginning at the first base. Trimming leaves V shorter by 2 bases and J shorter by 3 bases, with the junction holding 6 bases beyond the gene matches. For CDR1 and CDR2, the germline V gene lists SGHVS and FQNEAQ. Regarding this clonotype: No cognate antigen has been identified for it. No base-level quality is on record; no much larger clone is a single base apart.

General study outcomes and caveats: Carriers of CMV infection plus the relevant HLA type were discriminated by the cumulative frequency of public TCR beta family members in the study cohort and in an independent roughly 320-donor cohort. The ex vivo response was dominated by HLA-C-restricted CMV-specific TCR beta clonotypes, and the single most frequent clonotype in two of eight donors was supplied by these HLA-C-restricted clonotypes.

TCRdb lists the instrument as Illumina HiSeq 1500. TCRdb took the public reads, trimmed them with fastp at Q25, ran MiXCR for clone calling and kept in-frame beta chains. When rows share a CDR3 protein, they turn into one entry using the most common DNA and genes. In all, the sample holds about 200,000 distinct CDR3 sequences, and more than 9% of those were seen once. The ten most abundant clones make up approximately 4.6% of the sample. In this chain, TRBV7-8 is recombined with TRBJ2-5; the junction holds 7 bases that match TRBD2. The specimen sequenced was PBMCs. This receptor was taken from a human donor in good health (CMV status not recorded). Some clones in this sample may be carry-over from other donors' samples. The CDR3 is CASSLSISGKETQYF. The DNA reads TGTGCCAGCAGCTTAAGCATCAGCGGGAAAGAGACCCAGTACTTC. Reference TRBV7-8 and TRBJ2-5 proteins supply the regions before and after the CDR3; the full variable domain is: GAGVSQSPRYKVAKRGQDVALRCDPISGHVSLFWYQQALGQGPEFLTYFQNEAQLDKSGLPSDRFFAERPEGSVSTLKIQRTQQEDSAVYLCASSLSISGKETQYFGPGTRLLVL.